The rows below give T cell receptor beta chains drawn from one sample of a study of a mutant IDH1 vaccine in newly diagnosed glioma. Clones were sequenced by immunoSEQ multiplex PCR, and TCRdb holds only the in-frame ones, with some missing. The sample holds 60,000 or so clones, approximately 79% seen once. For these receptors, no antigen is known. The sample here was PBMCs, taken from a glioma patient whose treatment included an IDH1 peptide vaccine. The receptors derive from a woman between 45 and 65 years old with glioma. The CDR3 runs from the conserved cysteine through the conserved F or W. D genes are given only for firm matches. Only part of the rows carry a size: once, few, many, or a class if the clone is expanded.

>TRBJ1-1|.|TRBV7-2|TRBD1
CASRIQGGDLAFF
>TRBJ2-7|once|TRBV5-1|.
CASSLLLSAGDYEQYF
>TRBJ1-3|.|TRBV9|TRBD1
CASSSTGGGNTIYF
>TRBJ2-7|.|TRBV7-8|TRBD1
CASSVGQGRTVEQYF
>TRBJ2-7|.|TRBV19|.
CASSMVSPRDEQYF
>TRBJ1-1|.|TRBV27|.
CASRTVYQNTEAFF
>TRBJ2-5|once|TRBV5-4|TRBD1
CASSLGQGVEAQYF
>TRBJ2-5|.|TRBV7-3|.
CASSWTVQETQYF
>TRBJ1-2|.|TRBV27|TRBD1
CASRLVGTDNYGYTF
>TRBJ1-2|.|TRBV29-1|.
CSVEALSQYGYTF
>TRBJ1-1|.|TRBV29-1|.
CSVARRGAGTEAFF
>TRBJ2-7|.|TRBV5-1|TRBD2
CASSSGLAGGPIKKDEQYF
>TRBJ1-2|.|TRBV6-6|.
CASSYYRFGGTGGYTF
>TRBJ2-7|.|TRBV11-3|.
CASSLVANEQYF
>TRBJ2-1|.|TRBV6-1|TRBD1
CASSDPGQVGEQFF
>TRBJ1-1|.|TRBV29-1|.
CSAMDSMNTEAFF
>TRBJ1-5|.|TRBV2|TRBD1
CASSVGQRNQPQHF
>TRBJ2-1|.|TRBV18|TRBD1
CASSPQGAYNEQFF
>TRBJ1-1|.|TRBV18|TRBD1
CASSQSGQGITEAFF
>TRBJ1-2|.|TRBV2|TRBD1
CASSVTRGQDGYTF
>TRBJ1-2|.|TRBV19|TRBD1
CASSMDRGRDGYTF
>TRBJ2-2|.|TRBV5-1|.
CASSSLYIAGELFF
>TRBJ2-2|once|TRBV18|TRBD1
CASSRRQGEGGELFF